This is a list of T cell receptor beta chains from one sample in a study of vaccination and CD4 T cells after COVID-19. From the PCR reads, TCRdb called clonotypes with MiXCR, one entry per CDR3 protein. The table lists fewer than 25,000 distinct CDR3 sequences, 35% to 40% of them singletons, with roughly 27% in the top ten. These TCRs are of unknown antigen specificity. Sequenced material: CD4+ T cells from blood, cultured in vitro, taken about 7 months after SARS-CoV-2 vaccination. The receptors here all came from a human donor who had recovered from COVID-19. CDR3s include the opening cysteine and the closing phenylalanine or tryptophan. D genes are given only for firm matches.

CDR3 protein | J gene | CDR3 length | D gene | V gene
CASSLGGGIETQYF | TRBJ2-5 | 14 | . | TRBV7-3
CASRALAGTDTQYF | TRBJ2-3 | 14 | TRBD2 | TRBV11-3
CASSEDRTGNSPLHF | TRBJ1-6 | 15 | TRBD1 | TRBV25-1
CATTSGSAGEYNEQFF | TRBJ2-1 | 16 | TRBD2 | TRBV15
CSAPGLAGNTDTQYF | TRBJ2-3 | 15 | TRBD2 | TRBV20-1
CSALNSASGRGEQYF | TRBJ2-7 | 15 | TRBD2 | TRBV20-1
CASSPDRAGDNGYTF | TRBJ1-2 | 15 | TRBD1 | TRBV18
CASTSRRGEQYF | TRBJ2-7 | 12 | . | TRBV6-2/TRBV6-3
CSAREADTEAFF | TRBJ1-1 | 12 | . | TRBV20-1
CASSPNTQGNTEAFF | TRBJ1-1 | 15 | . | TRBV11-3
CSAPPAGGYNEQFF | TRBJ2-1 | 14 | . | TRBV20-1
CSAREGMTGGYTGELFF | TRBJ2-2 | 17 | . | TRBV20-1
CASSRGQEETQYF | TRBJ2-5 | 13 | TRBD1 | TRBV19
CAARGGTNTGELFF | TRBJ2-2 | 14 | . | TRBV7-8
CSASPQNTGELFF | TRBJ2-2 | 13 | . | TRBV20-1
CSARYLYNEQFF | TRBJ2-1 | 12 | . | TRBV20-1
CASGTDLQETQYF | TRBJ2-5 | 13 | . | TRBV6-1
CSARDRTGPTDTQYF | TRBJ2-3 | 15 | TRBD1 | TRBV20-1
CSVGPRTDTQYF | TRBJ2-3 | 12 | . | TRBV29-1
CASSLAFRQGEGETQYF | TRBJ2-5 | 17 | . | TRBV11-3
CASSLVGEAGANVLTF | TRBJ2-6 | 16 | . | TRBV7-9
CATDGKNVRDHYEQYF | TRBJ2-7 | 16 | . | TRBV24-1
CASSRDRGYSNQPQHF | TRBJ1-5 | 16 | TRBD1 | TRBV7-2
CASSQASGGESDTQYF | TRBJ2-3 | 16 | TRBD2 | TRBV4-1
CSAGLGQPQHF | TRBJ1-5 | 11 | . | TRBV29-1
CSAIEEGGWGYTF | TRBJ1-2 | 13 | . | TRBV20-1
CASSIEDRGNEQFF | TRBJ2-1 | 14 | TRBD1 | TRBV19
CAISETNSGHEQYF | TRBJ2-7 | 14 | . | TRBV10-3
CSARDVLAGNIQYF | TRBJ2-4 | 14 | TRBD2 | TRBV20-1
CASSSSSNQPQHF | TRBJ1-5 | 13 | . | TRBV11-3
CASSLDGTGNQQYF | . | 14 | TRBD1 | TRBV11-3
CASSGDRGTGELFF | TRBJ2-2 | 14 | TRBD1 | TRBV6-1
CASMIQGNSPLHF | TRBJ1-6 | 13 | TRBD1 | TRBV28
CASTPETENEQFF | TRBJ2-1 | 13 | . | TRBV6-1
CSSRDRADTEAFF | TRBJ1-1 | 13 | TRBD1 | TRBV20-1
CASSIAGLASYEQYF | TRBJ2-7 | 15 | TRBD2 | TRBV19
CASSFRGGSQFF | TRBJ2-1 | 12 | . | TRBV6-2/TRBV6-3
CASRPGQKYQETQYF | TRBJ2-5 | 15 | TRBD1 | TRBV7-9
CASSTGTDYGYTF | TRBJ1-2 | 13 | TRBD1 | TRBV19
CSPRLAGREQFF | TRBJ2-1 | 12 | TRBD2 | TRBV20-1
CASSPAKGLEQYF | TRBJ2-7 | 13 | . | TRBV4-1
CSARDASGSTDTQYF | TRBJ2-3 | 15 | TRBD2 | TRBV20-1
CSARDHQGTGAYEQYF | TRBJ2-7 | 16 | TRBD1 | TRBV20-1
CASSSGQGEETQYF | TRBJ2-5 | 14 | TRBD1 | TRBV5-1
CASSPTWDSSNQPQHF | TRBJ1-5 | 16 | TRBD1 | TRBV6-1
CASSSHSYEQYF | TRBJ2-7 | 12 | . | TRBV7-2
CASSLLGEGYGYTF | TRBJ1-2 | 14 | . | TRBV11-3
CASSLHTGASYEQYF | TRBJ2-7 | 15 | . | TRBV7-2
CASTGLGLYEQYF | TRBJ2-7 | 13 | TRBD2 | TRBV2